The 31 T cell receptor beta chains given below trace back to one sample, sequenced in a study of cytomegalovirus exposure and HLA in healthy donors. The study ran its PCR with 60 Vbeta and 13 Jbeta primers. Generated by immunoSEQ multiplex PCR, the TCRdb table keeps only in-frame clones and is missing some. Of approximately 200,000 clones listed, approximately 80% are singletons. The sequenced material came from PBMCs. These receptors were collected from a woman aged 25-40 years in good health and CMV-seropositive.

J is TRBJ2-5 and V is TRBV7-9; 10 bases are a match to TRBD1. Losses at the gene ends were 3 bases for V and 5 bases for J; bases not matched to a gene: 6. The CDR3 spans 15 residues. CDR1 and CDR2 from the germline V gene are SEHNR and FQNEAQ (reference sequence). CDR3 in amino acids: CASSFWDRGLETQYF. CDR3 bases: TGTGCCAGCAGCTTTTGGGACAGGGGTTTGGAGACCCAGTACTTC.

Details on this clone: The CDR3 ends on some other residue instead of the conserved phenylalanine or tryptophan, so this is likely a read error. V usage is TRBV27 and J usage is TRBJ1-2, with TRBD1 identical over 7 bases. V shed 5 bases and J 8 bases; nucleotides not matched to a gene: 8. CDR3 length: 13 residues. Per germline, CDR1 MNHEY and CDR2 SMNVEV (reference sequence). CDR3 sequence (DNA): TGTGCCAGCAGTGACGCGAGGGGGCTCGGCTACACCCTC. Protein: CASSDARGLGYTL.

This chain connects TRBV28 to TRBJ1-1; TRBD1 aligns across 12 bases. This CDR3 is 16 amino acids long. J lost 3 bases, V lost 5 bases, and 7 bases had no gene match. CDR1 and CDR2 from the germline V gene are MDHEN and SYDVKM. Here the CDR3 DNA reads TGTGCCAGCAGTGTCGGGACAGGGGGCTTTGACACTGAAGCTTTCTTT. It encodes CASSVGTGGFDTEAFF.

The gene calls are TRBV28 and TRBJ2-7; tentatively, D is TRBD1 (6 bases). The CDR3 is made up of 14 amino acids. Between the trimmed V and J ends, which lost 6 bases and 6 bases, there was a span of 18 bases. Germline values: CDR1 MDHEN, CDR2 SYDVKM. The CDR3, as DNA: TGTGCCAGCAGAGAACCCGACAGGCCGGGCGAGCAGTACTTC. Translation: CASREPDRPGEQYF.

The chain uses TRBV6-1 and TRBJ2-7, with D tentatively TRBD1 (5 bases). The CDR3 covers 15 residues. Germline values: CDR1 MNHNS, CDR2 SASEGT. The V gene lost 5 bases and the J gene lost 0 bases, with 14 bases spanning the gap. The CDR3 bases are TGTGCCAGCAGTCTATCAGGGAAAGACTCCTACGAGCAGTACTTC. Protein sequence: CASSLSGKDSYEQYF.

The gene calls are TRBV28 and TRBJ1-1; 11 bases line up with TRBD1. The CDR3 loop spans 15 amino acids. The junction had 6 bases not matched to a gene; V was cut back by 5 bases and J by 4 bases. Germline V CDR1 and CDR2: MDHEN, SYDVKM. CDR3 sequence (DNA): TGTGCCAGCAGTACATCCGGGACAGGGGGCACTGAAGCTTTCTTT. It codes for CASSTSGTGGTEAFF.

The gene calls are TRBV9 and TRBJ2-3, with 11 bases identical to TRBD2. V trimming: 3 bases; J trimming: 6 bases; junction bases outside the gene matches: 6. The CDR3 is 15 residues long. Per germline, CDR1 SGDLS and CDR2 YYNGEE. CDR3 residues: CASSDSGRATDTQYF. The CDR3 DNA reads as TGTGCCAGCAGCGATAGCGGGAGGGCCACGGATACGCAGTATTTT.

This sequence joins TRBV5-8 and TRBJ1-6; 7 positions agree with TRBD1. The V and J ends lost 1 base and 1 base, in that order; junction bases with no gene match: 11. This CDR3 has 19 amino acids. From germline, CDR1 is SGHTS and CDR2 YDEGEE. The CDR3 loop is CASSLTLGRGASYNSPLHF. The CDR3 DNA reads as TGTGCCAGCAGCTTGACCCTTGGCAGGGGGGCGTCCTATAATTCACCCCTCCACTTT. Combining the CDR3 with reference TRBV5-8 and TRBJ1-6 gives the whole variable domain EAGVTQSPTHLIKTRGQQATLRCSPISGHTSVYWYQQALGLGLQFLLWYDEGEERNRGNFPPRFSGRQFPNYSSELNVNALELEDSALYLCASSLTLGRGASYNSPLHFGNGTRLTVT.

The rearrangement joins TRBV19 to TRBJ1-5; D is ambiguous. The V and J ends lost 0 bases and 1 base respectively, with 19 bases between them. Per germline, CDR1 LNHDA and CDR2 SQIVND (reference sequence). This CDR3 contains 19 residues. For the CDR3, the DNA is TGTGCCAGTAGTATAGATCGGCGAGGTGTAATAAGGAGCAATCAGCCCCAGCATTTT. As protein: CASSIDRRGVIRSNQPQHF.

The genes are TRBV5-4 and TRBJ2-7, with 9 bases matching TRBD1. CDR1 is SGHNT, CDR2 YYREEE, per germline (reference sequence). Trimming at V came to 5 bases and at J to 3 bases, leaving 3 bases not matched to a gene. CDR3 length: 13 residues. The CDR3 reads CASSNRGLYEQYF. CDR3 bases: TGTGCCAGCAGTAACAGGGGGCTCTACGAGCAGTACTTC.

This chain connects TRBV18 to TRBJ2-1, with no clear D. Germline values: CDR1 KGHSH, CDR2 LQKENI. This CDR3 has 16 residues. Trimming stripped 0 bases from V and 9 bases from J, with 18 bases between. CDR3 DNA sequence: TGTGCCAGCTCACCACCCTCTACTAAAACCCTTAGTGAGCAGTTCTTC. Residues: CASSPPSTKTLSEQFF. The full variable domain, rest sourced from reference TRBV18 and TRBJ2-1, is NAGVMQNPRHLVRRRGQEARLRCSPMKGHSHVYWYRQLPEEGLKFMVYLQKENIIDESGMPKERFSAEFPKEGPSILRIQQVVRGDSAAYFCASSPPSTKTLSEQFFGPGTRLTVL.

The rearrangement uses TRBV27 and TRBJ2-1; possibly TRBD2 for D (6 bases). Trimming shortened V by 4 bases and J by 6 bases, and 10 bases separated the two germline ends. This CDR3 spans 13 amino acids. Germline loops: CDR1 MNHEY, CDR2 SMNVEV (reference sequence). CDR3 nucleotides: TGTGCCAGCAGTTCCGCGGGAACCAATGAGCAGTTCTTC. Translating gives CASSSAGTNEQFF.

This clone occurred a few times. The V and J genes are TRBV6-6 and TRBJ1-1; D gene uncertain. Germline values: CDR1 MNHNY, CDR2 SVGAGI (reference sequence). This CDR3 is built from 13 residues. The V and J ends lost 0 bases and 3 bases respectively, with 5 bases between them. DNA of the CDR3: TGTGCCAGCAGTTACTCCCGGGACACTGAAGCTTTCTTT. Translated: CASSYSRDTEAFF.

The V call is TRBV5-4, the J call TRBJ2-5, with 10 bases identical to TRBD1. Germline CDR1 is SGHNT and CDR2 is YYREEE (reference sequence). V lost 4 bases to trimming and J lost 11 bases; unmatched junction nucleotides: 14. The CDR3 sequence is 15 residues long. The CDR3 protein is CASSPRQGALGEQYF. In nucleotides, the CDR3 is TGTGCCAGCAGCCCGAGACAGGGGGCTCTTGGGGAGCAGTACTTC.

The table lists this clone with a few counts. This chain joins TRBV27 and TRBJ1-5, with D possibly TRBD1 on 5 matching bases. There are 14 residues in the CDR3. In germline, CDR1 is MNHEY, CDR2 SMNVEV (reference sequence). Trimming removed 3 bases from V and 6 bases from J, with 12 bases in between. CDR3 nucleotides: TGTGCCAGCAGTTTCAACACCCAGGGTCAGCCCCAGCATTTT. It translates to CASSFNTQGQPQHF.

The chain carries TRBV6-5 and TRBJ1-1, with 7 nucleotides matching TRBD1. V lost 5 bases and J lost 1; bases outside the gene matches: 7. Germline V gene lookup returns CDR1 MNHEY and CDR2 SVGAGI. CDR3 size: 15 residues. Here the CDR3 DNA reads TGTGCCAGCAGTCAGGCAGGGGGATCGAACACTGAAGCTTTCTTT. Translated: CASSQAGGSNTEAFF.

The chain uses TRBV18 and TRBJ2-3, with 10 bases aligning to TRBD2. V shed 6 bases and J 7 bases; nucleotides not matched to a gene: 10. Germline lookup yields CDR1 KGHSH and CDR2 LQKENI. The CDR3 is made up of 15 amino acids. The CDR3 region has the DNA TGTGCCAGCTCGTCCGTAGCGGGAGGTATGAATACGCAGTATTTT. As protein: CASSSVAGGMNTQYF. Looking up the rest from reference TRBV18 and TRBJ2-3 gives the full variable domain: NAGVMQNPRHLVRRRGQEARLRCSPMKGHSHVYWYRQLPEEGLKFMVYLQKENIIDESGMPKERFSAEFPKEGPSILRIQQVVRGDSAAYFCASSSVAGGMNTQYFGPGTRLTVL.

This chain connects TRBV11-2 to TRBJ2-7; TRBD2 is a possible D gene (5 bases). The CDR3 sequence is 11 residues long. Germline-derived CDR1 and CDR2 are SGHAT and FQNNGV. Trimming removed 11 bases at V and 5 bases at J, with 13 bases between. This CDR3 is CASTPGNEQYF. Here the CDR3 DNA reads TGTGCCTCAACCCCCGGGAACGAGCAGTACTTC.

The J gene is TRBJ1-2, the V gene TRBV2, with 7 bases lining up with TRBD1. Germline-derived CDR1 and CDR2 are SNHLY and FYNNEI. The CDR3 is made up of 14 amino acids. The ends lost 6 bases at V and 3 bases at J; junction bases unmatched: 7. The CDR3 region is CASRPGQTYYGYTF. The CDR3 DNA reads as TGTGCCAGCAGGCCGGGACAGACCTACTATGGCTACACCTTC.

The chain uses TRBV6-6 and TRBJ1-2; unclear D gene. CDR1 is MNHNY, CDR2 SVGAGI, per germline (reference sequence). V dropped 7 bases and J dropped 3 bases, with 15 bases sitting between them. This CDR3 has 14 residues. The CDR3 DNA follows: TGTGCCAGCAAAAGAGCCGGGATCGACTATGGCTACACCTTC. This translates into CASKRAGIDYGYTF.

The chain carries TRBV2 and TRBJ1-2; 7 bases map to TRBD1. V gave up 3 bases and J gave up 2 bases; unmatched junction bases: 3. The CDR3 contains 14 residues. Germline V CDR1 and CDR2: SNHLY, FYNNEI. The CDR3 spells CASSDLQGNYGYTF. For the CDR3, the DNA is TGTGCCAGCAGTGACTTACAGGGGAACTATGGCTACACCTTC.

The chain combines TRBV10-1 with TRBJ2-3; D is undetermined. V shed 2 bases and J shed 9 bases, with 15 bases lying between them. The germline gives CDR1 WNHNN, CDR2 SYGVQD (reference sequence). The CDR3 loop spans 14 amino acids. CDR3 amino acids: CASSEGRLAGTQYF. Here the CDR3 DNA reads TGCGCCAGCAGTGAGGGTAGACTGGCCGGGACGCAGTATTTT.

This clone was recorded once. V gene TRBV2 combines with J gene TRBJ2-7; D ambiguous. Germline V gives CDR1 SNHLY, CDR2 FYNNEI. This CDR3 has 12 residues. V shed 6 bases and J shed 6 bases, with 12 bases lying between them. CDR3: CASSPLVGEQYF. The DNA for the CDR3 is TGTGCCAGCAGCCCGCTAGTGGGCGAGCAGTACTTC.

The chain combines TRBV7-2 with TRBJ1-1; a weak D match, TRBD1 (6 bases). Trimming shortened V by 6 bases and J by 6 bases, and 11 bases separated the two germline ends. The CDR3 has 12 amino acids. The V gene's germline CDR1 is SGHTA and CDR2 FQGNSA. The CDR3 spells CASRKDRSEAFF. The CDR3 nucleotides are TGTGCCAGCAGAAAAGACAGGTCTGAAGCTTTCTTT.

The chain recombines TRBV6-4 with TRBJ1-3; no firm D call. Germline CDR1 and CDR2: MRHNA and SNTAGT. This CDR3 has 17 residues. V was shortened by 0 bases and J by 0 bases, with 12 bases between the two germline ends. The CDR3 DNA reads as TGTGCCAGCAGTGACTCGGTCGAGATGGTCTCTGGAAACACCATATATTTT. Its protein is CASSDSVEMVSGNTIYF.

The chain couples TRBV7-2 to TRBJ2-2; no definite D call. This CDR3 has 15 residues. Trimming pared 5 bases from V and 4 bases from J, leaving 14 bases between. Looked up from germline, CDR1 is SGHTA and CDR2 is FQGNSA. CDR3 protein: CASSPASRPTGELFF. The DNA for the CDR3 is TGTGCCAGCAGCCCGGCATCGAGGCCCACCGGGGAGCTGTTTTTT.

This sequence joins TRBV7-2 and TRBJ2-5, with 12 bases aligning to TRBD2. Germline values: CDR1 SGHTA, CDR2 FQGNSA. The CDR3 spans 16 residues. V lost 1 base, J lost 4 bases, and 4 bases stayed unmatched. CDR3 in DNA: TGTGCCAGCAGCTTAGGGCTAGCGGGAGGGCCAGAGACCCAGTACTTC. This sequence encodes CASSLGLAGGPETQYF. The full variable domain, in which reference TRBV7-2 and TRBJ2-5 provide the parts outside the CDR3, is GAGVSQSPSNKVTEKGKDVELRCDPISGHTALYWYRQSLGQGLEFLIYFQGNSAPDKSGLPSDRFSAERTGGSVSTLTIQRTQQEDSAVYLCASSLGLAGGPETQYFGPGTRLLVL.

V is TRBV5-4 and J is TRBJ1-1; 7 bases line up with TRBD1. This CDR3 contains 17 residues. Trimming removed 1 base from V and 1 base from J; junction bases left unmatched: 10. The germline V gene has CDR1 SGHNT and CDR2 YYREEE (reference sequence). CDR3 residues: CASSLTPLHRGNTEAFF. Written as DNA, the CDR3 is TGTGCCAGCAGCTTGACGCCACTCCACAGGGGGAACACTGAAGCTTTCTTT. The full variable domain, its missing parts supplied by reference TRBV5-4 and TRBJ1-1, is ETGVTQSPTHLIKTRGQQVTLRCSSQSGHNTVSWYQQALGQGPQFIFQYYREEENGRGNFPPRFSGLQFPNYSSELNVNALELDDSALYLCASSLTPLHRGNTEAFFGQGTRLTVV.

This chain joins TRBV5-4 and TRBJ2-7; 9 nucleotides align to TRBD1. The CDR3 runs to 15 residues. V dropped 3 bases and J dropped 1; count of bases not matched to a gene: 5. From germline, CDR1 is SGHNT and CDR2 YYREEE (reference sequence). CDR3 DNA: TGTGCCAGCAGCTATCTCGACAGGGGGTCCTACGAGCAGTACTTC. Encoded protein: CASSYLDRGSYEQYF.

This clone came up a few times. The rearrangement joins TRBV28 to TRBJ2-1; D possibly corresponds to TRBD1 (6 bases). The CDR3 covers 14 residues. Trimming stripped 8 bases from V and 0 bases from J, with 11 bases between. Germline lookup yields CDR1 MDHEN and CDR2 SYDVKM. CDR3 protein: CASLNRVSYNEQFF. The CDR3 nucleotides are TGTGCCAGCCTAAACAGGGTCTCCTACAATGAGCAGTTCTTC.

The V gene is TRBV11-2, the J gene TRBJ2-6; weak D call: TRBD1 (5 bases). Deletions cut 5 bases from V and 1 base from J, with 9 bases between. The V gene's germline CDR1 is SGHAT and CDR2 FQNNGV. There are 15 residues in the CDR3. This CDR3 reads CASSITGSGANVLTF. The CDR3 nucleotides are TGTGCCAGCAGCATAACAGGTTCTGGGGCCAACGTCCTGACTTTC.